The source of this T cell receptor beta chain is a study of blood T cell repertoires in COVID-19. Overall study context: Donors in the United States, Italy and Spain gave samples during acute or convalescent COVID-19. Sources were T cells, B-cell-depleted T cells, or PBMCs; the material itself was cDNA or gDNA.

Authors' analysis steps: Reference gene primers were amplified, and this amplification served to estimate nucleated cell counts. Using immunoSEQ multiplex PCR, the repertoire was profiled, and TCRdb retains in-frame clones only, with some absent. The V and J calls and clone size were taken over from that table, and D and trimming were inferred from the DNA. The sample lists about 300,000 clones, 86% occurring once. The germline CDR1 and CDR2 sequences are MDHEN and SYDVKM. The CDR3 runs to 16 residues. Losses at the gene ends were 6 bases for V and 8 bases for J; bases not matched to a gene: 12. Material: peripheral blood. This sequence was found in a woman in her 50s with acute or convalescent COVID-19. V is TRBV28 and J is TRBJ1-6; 8 bases agree with TRBD1. CDR3 residues: CASSVRTGFNDSPLHF. The CDR3 DNA sequence: TGTGCCAGCAGCGTTAGGACAGGGTTTAATGATTCACCCCTCCACTTT.